The present T cell receptor (beta chain) was sequenced within a study of metastatic and nonmetastatic thyroid tumors. Study-level background: Repertoires from malignant and benign thyroid patients were compared across blood and tumor or nodule tissue. Findings and limits, study-wide: In blood and tumor, TCR beta diversity was reportedly significantly higher in malignant thyroid tumors than in benign nodules.

This clone has more than one count but fewer than ten. The antigen remains unidentified. Original methodology: CDR3 differences across clinicopathological groups were used to build a distant-metastasis classifier for papillary thyroid cancer. TCRdb reanalyzed the PCR reads via MiXCR. The V and J calls here are based on TCRdb, not the publication. The table records 89,000 or so clones, 7.5% to 9% of them present only once. Trimming removed 4 bases from V and 2 bases from J; junction bases left unmatched: 7. Germline V gives CDR1 SGHNT, CDR2 YYREEE (reference sequence). CDR3 size: 15 residues. Nobody among the patients had been given any treatment before thyroid surgery.

The rearrangement links TRBV5-4 to TRBJ2-5; 8 bases are a match to TRBD1. The TCR comes from a female donor with papillary thyroid cancer or a benign thyroid nodule (not recorded which). Some clones in this sample may be carry-over from other donors' samples. Sequencing was performed on blood. This CDR3 is CASSRRDRTQETQYF. As DNA, the CDR3 is TGTGCCAGCAGCCGCCGGGACAGGACGCAAGAGACCCAGTACTTC.